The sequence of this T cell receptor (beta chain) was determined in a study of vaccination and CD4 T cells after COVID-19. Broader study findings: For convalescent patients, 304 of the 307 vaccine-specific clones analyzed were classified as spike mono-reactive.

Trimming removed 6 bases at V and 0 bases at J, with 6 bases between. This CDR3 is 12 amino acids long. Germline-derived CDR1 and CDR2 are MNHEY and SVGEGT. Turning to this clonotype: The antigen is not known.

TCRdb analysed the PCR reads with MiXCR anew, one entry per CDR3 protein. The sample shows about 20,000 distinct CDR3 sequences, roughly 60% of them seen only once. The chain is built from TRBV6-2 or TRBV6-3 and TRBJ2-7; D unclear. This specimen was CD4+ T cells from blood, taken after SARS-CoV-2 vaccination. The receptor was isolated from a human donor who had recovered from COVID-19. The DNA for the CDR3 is TGTGCCAGCAGCTCCGACTCCTACGAGCAGTACTTC. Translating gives CASSSDSYEQYF.